A single sample is the source of the 16 T cell receptor beta chains below, sequenced in a study of cytomegalovirus exposure and HLA in healthy donors. In the PCR, 60 Vbeta and 13 Jbeta primers were used. Data came from immunoSEQ multiplex PCR; TCRdb stores just in-frame clones and leaves some out. The table records 90,000 to 100,000 clones, around 76% of them present only once. What was sequenced was PBMCs. These receptors all come from an older woman in good health and CMV-seropositive.

The rearrangement uses TRBV28 and TRBJ2-3; 11 bases are shared with TRBD2. This CDR3 spans 16 amino acids. V lost 6 bases to trimming and J lost 1 base; unmatched junction nucleotides: 6. The germline V gene encodes CDR1 MDHEN and CDR2 SYDVKM. The DNA of the CDR3 is TGTGCCAGCAGGCTAGCGGGAGGCCGGGGCACAGATACGCAGTATTTT. Translation: CASRLAGGRGTDTQYF.

The sample holds a few counts of this clone. The chain carries TRBV6-1 and TRBJ2-4, with 9 bases lining up with TRBD1. The CDR3 loop spans 14 amino acids. V shed 6 bases and J 6 bases; nucleotides not matched to a gene: 6. Germline CDR1 MNHNS, CDR2 SASEGT. For the CDR3, the DNA is TGTGCCAGCAGGACAGGGGGTCAGGGAAACATTCAGTACTTC. Protein product: CASRTGGQGNIQYF.

The V gene is TRBV6-1, the J gene TRBJ2-3; D possibly corresponds to TRBD1 (5 bases). The ends were cut back, 6 bases at V and 2 bases at J, with 12 bases in the middle. The CDR3 runs to 14 residues. CDR1 MNHNS and CDR2 SASEGT come from the germline V gene. The DNA of the CDR3 is TGTGCCAGCAGATTAGGGGCTTCCACAGATACGCAGTATTTT. Its translation is CASRLGASTDTQYF.

This chain's CDR3 is CATSRELAGAHEQYF. As DNA, the CDR3 is TGTGCCACCAGCAGAGAGCTAGCGGGAGCCCACGAGCAGTACTTC. This chain links TRBV15 with TRBJ2-7; 10 bases are a match to TRBD2. V was pared by 0 bases and J by 5 bases, with 4 bases of the junction left unmatched. CDR1 and CDR2 from the germline V gene are LNHNV and YYDKDF (reference sequence). This CDR3 comprises 15 residues.

This clone came up a few times. The chain joins TRBV7-6 to TRBJ1-5, with TRBD1 matching over 11 bases. Germline-derived CDR1 and CDR2 are SGHVS and FNYEAQ. The CDR3 consists of 15 residues. With 5 bases clipped from V and 5 bases from J, the junction kept 5 bases outside the gene matches. This chain's CDR3 is CASSPGTGGDQPQHF. The CDR3 DNA reads TGTGCCAGCAGCCCTGGGACAGGGGGGGATCAGCCCCAGCATTTT.

This chain joins TRBV19 and TRBJ1-1; D gene ambiguous. Germline lookup yields CDR1 LNHDA and CDR2 SQIVND (reference sequence). Trimming shortened V by 7 bases and J by 5 bases, and 14 bases separated the two germline ends. CDR3 length: 13 amino acids. CDR3 bases: TGTGCCAGTACACCAGGTGGGAGGACTGAAGCTTTCTTT. It codes for CASTPGGRTEAFF.

This clone was picked up one time. The chain is built from TRBV6-1 and TRBJ1-5, with D maybe TRBD1 (5 bases). This CDR3 is built from 15 residues. V lost 2 bases to trimming and J lost 3 bases, with 11 bases between them. CDR1 is MNHNS and CDR2 is SASEGT in the germline V gene. CDR3 sequence: CASSEIGQFNQPQHF. In nucleotides, the CDR3 is TGTGCCAGCAGTGAAATAGGACAATTCAATCAGCCCCAGCATTTT.

The chain joins TRBV2 to TRBJ2-7; tentatively, D is TRBD2 (7 bases). Germline V gene lookup returns CDR1 SNHLY and CDR2 FYNNEI. Trimming removed 4 bases from V and 0 bases from J, with 16 bases in between. The CDR3 extends over 16 amino acids. CDR3 protein: CASSGEGGPSSYEQYF. In DNA form, the CDR3 reads TGTGCCAGCAGTGGGGAGGGGGGTCCAAGCTCCTACGAGCAGTACTTC.

As for this clone: A read error may account for a junction end that differs from germline. The chain is built from TRBV7-9 and TRBJ1-4; perhaps TRBD1 as D (5 bases). CDR1 is SEHNR and CDR2 is FQNEAQ in the germline V gene (reference sequence). This CDR3 region has 15 residues. This chain's CDR3 is CSSSLTQGVNEKLFF. CDR3 bases: TGTTCCAGCAGCCTTACTCAGGGCGTTAATGAAAAACTGTTTTTT.

V gene TRBV30 combines with J gene TRBJ2-3, with TRBD2 identical over 8 bases. This CDR3 contains 13 residues. Germline V gene lookup returns CDR1 GTSNPN and CDR2 SVGIG (reference sequence). Trimming removed 5 bases from V and 4 bases from J; junction bases left unmatched: 5. This chain's CDR3 is CAWARAGADTQYF. CDR3 DNA: TGTGCCTGGGCAAGAGCGGGAGCAGATACGCAGTATTTT.

This chain joins TRBV10-3 and TRBJ1-1, with a tentative D call TRBD1 (5 bases). This CDR3 has 14 residues. Germline CDR1 reads ENHRY; CDR2 reads SYGVKD. V lost 7 bases to trimming and J lost 3 bases, with 15 bases between them. The CDR3, as DNA: TGTGCCATCACCCAGACCGGGGGGGACACTGAAGCTTTCTTT. It is translated as CAITQTGGDTEAFF.

The chain uses TRBV7-9 and TRBJ2-7; 10 nucleotides match TRBD2. Per germline, CDR1 SEHNR and CDR2 FQNEAQ (reference sequence). The CDR3 spans 18 residues. The ends lost 4 bases at V and 6 bases at J; junction bases unmatched: 18. The CDR3 protein is CASSSPGASGRDIGEQYF. CDR3 coding DNA: TGTGCCAGCAGCTCCCCTGGAGCTAGCGGGAGAGATATCGGCGAGCAGTACTTC.

The chain couples TRBV6-5 to TRBJ1-3; D gene uncertain. CDR3 length equals 14 residues. Trimming took off 6 bases at V and 2 bases at J, with 11 bases between the two ends. Germline CDR1 is MNHEY and CDR2 is SVGAGI. This CDR3 reads CASSPDNAGNTIYF. The CDR3 coding sequence is TGTGCCAGCAGCCCCGACAATGCTGGAAACACCATATATTTT.

This chain joins TRBV5-1 and TRBJ1-1; 7 bases line up with TRBD1. The CDR3 contains 15 residues. V shed 3 bases and J 1 base; nucleotides not matched to a gene: 6. Per germline, CDR1 SGHRS and CDR2 YFSETQ. DNA of the CDR3: TGCGCCAGCAGCTCACAACAGGGGAAGAACACTGAAGCTTTCTTT. It is translated as CASSSQQGKNTEAFF.

The chain combines TRBV6-5 with TRBJ1-6; D gene ambiguous. CDR1 is MNHEY and CDR2 is SVGAGI in the germline V gene. The CDR3 has 12 amino acids. The V gene lost 5 bases and the J gene lost 14 bases, with 13 bases spanning the gap. CDR3 sequence reads: CASSPPSVTLHF. CDR3 nucleotides: TGTGCCAGCAGTCCCCCCTCAGTCACCCTCCACTTT.

The sample holds a few counts of this clone. The chain couples TRBV29-1 to TRBJ1-1; 8 bases are shared with TRBD1. Per germline, CDR1 SQVTM and CDR2 ANQGSEA. The CDR3 extends over 14 amino acids. V trimming: 2 bases; J trimming: 7 bases; junction bases outside the gene matches: 9. The CDR3: CSVERTAGGIEAFF. The DNA for the CDR3 is TGCAGCGTTGAAAGGACAGCAGGGGGCATTGAAGCTTTCTTT.